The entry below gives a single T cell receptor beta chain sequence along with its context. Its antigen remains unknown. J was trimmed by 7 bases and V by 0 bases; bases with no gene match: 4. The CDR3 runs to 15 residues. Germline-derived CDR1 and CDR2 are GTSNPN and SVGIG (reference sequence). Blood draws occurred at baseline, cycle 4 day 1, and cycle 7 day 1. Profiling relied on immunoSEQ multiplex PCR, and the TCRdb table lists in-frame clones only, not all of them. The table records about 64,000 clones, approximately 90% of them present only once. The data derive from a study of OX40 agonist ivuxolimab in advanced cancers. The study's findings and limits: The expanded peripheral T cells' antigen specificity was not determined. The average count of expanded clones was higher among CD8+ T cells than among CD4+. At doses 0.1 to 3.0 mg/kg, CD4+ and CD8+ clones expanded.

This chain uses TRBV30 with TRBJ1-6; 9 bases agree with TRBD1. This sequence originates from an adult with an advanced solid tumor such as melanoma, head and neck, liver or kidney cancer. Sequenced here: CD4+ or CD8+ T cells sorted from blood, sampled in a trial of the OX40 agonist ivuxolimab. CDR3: CAWSVRGTGNSPLHF. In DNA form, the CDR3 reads TGTGCCTGGAGTGTACGAGGGACAGGGAATTCACCCCTCCACTTT.